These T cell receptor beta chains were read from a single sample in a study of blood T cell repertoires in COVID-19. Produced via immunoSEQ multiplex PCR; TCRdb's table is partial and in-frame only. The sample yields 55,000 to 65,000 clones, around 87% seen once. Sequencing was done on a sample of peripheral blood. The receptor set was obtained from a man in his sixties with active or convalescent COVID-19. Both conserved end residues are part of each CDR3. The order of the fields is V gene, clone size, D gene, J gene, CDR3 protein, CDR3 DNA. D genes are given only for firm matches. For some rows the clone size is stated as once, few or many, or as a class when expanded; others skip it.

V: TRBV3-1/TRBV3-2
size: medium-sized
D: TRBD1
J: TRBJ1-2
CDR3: CASSPTVGGARGYTF
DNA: TGTGCCAGCAGCCCCACGGTAGGGGGCGCGAGAGGCTACACCTTC

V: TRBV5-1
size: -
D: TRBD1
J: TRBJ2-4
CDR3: CASSLRQGAKNIQYF
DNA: TGCGCCAGCAGCTTAAGACAGGGCGCCAAAAACATTCAGTACTTC

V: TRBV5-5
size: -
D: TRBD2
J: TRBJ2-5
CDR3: CASSPPPATSRQETQYF
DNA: TGTGCCAGCAGCCCCCCTCCCGCGACTAGCCGGCAAGAGACCCAGTACTTC

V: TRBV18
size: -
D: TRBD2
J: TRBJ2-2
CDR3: CASSPNRAGNTGELFF
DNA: TGTGCCAGCTCACCAAACAGAGCGGGAAACACCGGGGAGCTGTTTTTT

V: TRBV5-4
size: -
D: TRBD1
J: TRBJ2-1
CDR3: CASSLPGQVYNEQFF
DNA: TGTGCCAGCAGCTTGCCGGGACAGGTGTACAATGAGCAGTTCTTC

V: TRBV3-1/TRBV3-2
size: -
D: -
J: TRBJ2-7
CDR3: CASSQLTGSKISEQYF
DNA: TGTGCCAGCAGCCAACTTACAGGGTCTAAGATCAGCGAGCAGTACTTC

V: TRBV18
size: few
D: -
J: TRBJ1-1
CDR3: CASSPRGGEAFF
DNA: TGTGCCAGCTCACCACGAGGGGGTGAAGCTTTCTTT

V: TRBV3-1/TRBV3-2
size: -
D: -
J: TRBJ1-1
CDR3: CASSPGGTGGGRSAFF
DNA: TGTGCCAGCAGCCCAGGTGGAACTGGTGGGGGCCGCTCTGCTTTCTTT

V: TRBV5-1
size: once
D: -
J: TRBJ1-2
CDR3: CASSQEASTNYGYTF
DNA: TGCGCCAGCAGCCAGGAGGCCAGTACTAACTATGGCTACACCTTC

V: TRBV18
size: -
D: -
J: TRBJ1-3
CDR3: CASSPPVRSGNTIYF
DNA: TGTGCCAGCTCACCACCGGTCCGCAGTGGAAACACCATATATTTT

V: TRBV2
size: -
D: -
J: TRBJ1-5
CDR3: CASARQYSNQPQHF
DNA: TGTGCCAGCGCAAGACAGTATAGCAATCAGCCCCAGCATTTT

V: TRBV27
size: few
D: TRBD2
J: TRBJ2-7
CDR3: CASSIREGLAGAYEQYF
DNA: TGTGCCAGCAGTATACGGGAGGGACTAGCGGGAGCCTACGAGCAGTACTTC

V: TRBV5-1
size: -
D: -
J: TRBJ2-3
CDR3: CASSLRDMRVYTDTQYF
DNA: TGCGCCAGCAGCTTGCGGGATATGCGGGTTTACACAGATACGCAGTATTTT

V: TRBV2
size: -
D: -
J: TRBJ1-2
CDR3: CASSVQRGYTF
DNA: TGTGCCAGCAGCGTCCAGAGGGGCTACACCTTC

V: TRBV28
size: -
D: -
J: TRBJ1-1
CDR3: CASRPPPERNTEAFF
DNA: TGTGCCAGCAGGCCTCCACCAGAAAGGAACACTGAAGCTTTCTTT

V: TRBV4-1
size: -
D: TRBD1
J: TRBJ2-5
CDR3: CASSQGGQGGQETQYF
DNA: TGCGCCAGCAGCCAAGGAGGACAGGGGGGGCAAGAGACCCAGTACTTC

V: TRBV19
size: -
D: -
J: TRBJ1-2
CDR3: CASSIPVGDRLGYGYTF
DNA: TGTGCCAGTAGTATCCCAGTTGGAGACAGGCTCGGCTATGGCTACACCTTC

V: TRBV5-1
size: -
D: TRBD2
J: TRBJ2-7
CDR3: CASSLGASGRPYEQYF
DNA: TGCGCCAGCAGCTTGGGGGCTAGCGGGAGACCCTACGAGCAGTACTTC

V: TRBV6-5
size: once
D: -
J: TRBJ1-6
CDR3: CASRRAGPNSPLHF
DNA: TGTGCCAGCAGGAGGGCAGGCCCTAATTCACCCCTCCACTTT

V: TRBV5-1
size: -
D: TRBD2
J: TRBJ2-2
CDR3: CASSSSGGAVHGELFF
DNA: TGCGCCAGCAGCTCCAGCGGGGGGGCCGTTCACGGGGAGCTGTTTTTT

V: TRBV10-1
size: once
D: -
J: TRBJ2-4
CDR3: CASSERTGLKNIQYF
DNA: TGCGCCAGCAGTGAGAGGACCGGACTCAAAAACATTCAGTACTTC

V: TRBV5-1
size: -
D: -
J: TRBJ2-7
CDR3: CASSLEDSQTYEQYF
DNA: TGCGCCAGCAGCTTGGAGGACTCACAAACCTACGAGCAGTACTTC

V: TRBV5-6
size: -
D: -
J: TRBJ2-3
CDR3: CASSLVGDPSTDTQYF
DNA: TGTGCCAGCAGCTTGGTGGGAGACCCTAGCACAGATACGCAGTATTTT

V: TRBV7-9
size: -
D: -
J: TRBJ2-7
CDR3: CASSLSIGQYF
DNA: TGTGCCAGCAGCCTTTCTATCGGGCAGTACTTC

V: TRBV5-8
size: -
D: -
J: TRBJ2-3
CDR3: CASSKLGREADTQYF
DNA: TGTGCCAGCAGCAAGCTCGGCAGGGAGGCAGATACGCAGTATTTT

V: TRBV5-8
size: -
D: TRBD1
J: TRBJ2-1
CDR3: CASSSTGDAFF
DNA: TGTGCCAGCAGCTCTACAGGGGATGCGTTCTTC

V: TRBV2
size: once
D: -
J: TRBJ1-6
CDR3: CASSTRTGSNSPLHF
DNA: TGTGCCAGCAGTACGCGGACGGGGTCTAATTCACCCCTCCACTTT

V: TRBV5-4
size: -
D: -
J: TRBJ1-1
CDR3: CASRVTANTEAFF
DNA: TGTGCCAGCAGAGTGACAGCAAACACTGAAGCTTTCTTT

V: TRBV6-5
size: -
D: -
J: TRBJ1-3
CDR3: CASRRVSGNTIYF
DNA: TGTGCCAGCCGCCGGGTCTCTGGAAACACCATATATTTT

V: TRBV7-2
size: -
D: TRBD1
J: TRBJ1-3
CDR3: CASSLAQGITIYF
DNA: TGTGCCAGCAGCTTAGCACAGGGGATCACCATATATTTT

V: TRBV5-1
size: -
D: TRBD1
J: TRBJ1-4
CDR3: CASRRDRGFEKLFF
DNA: TGCGCCAGCAGGCGGGACAGGGGTTTTGAAAAACTGTTTTTT

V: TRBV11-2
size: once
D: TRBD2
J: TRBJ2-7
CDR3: CASSLDRASGSYEQYF
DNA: TGTGCCAGCAGCTTAGATCGGGCTAGCGGCTCCTACGAGCAGTACTTC